One sample yielded the 18 T cell receptor beta chains listed below, sequenced in a study of cytomegalovirus exposure and HLA in healthy donors. The PCR contained 60 Vbeta and 13 Jbeta primers. Repertoires were generated with immunoSEQ multiplex PCR, while TCRdb's copy carries only in-frame clones and drops some. Counted here are 250,000 to 350,000 clones, roughly 89% occurring once; the ten biggest clones make up roughly 2%. Input material: PBMCs. The origin of the receptors is a woman between 18 and 29 years old in good health and CMV-seronegative.

This chain uses TRBV29-1 with TRBJ1-1, with D possibly being TRBD1 (5 bases). This CDR3 has 13 amino acids. Germline V lookup: CDR1 SQVTM, CDR2 ANQGSEA. This CDR3 reads CTISGGGFTEAFF. CDR3 DNA: TGCACCATTAGCGGGGGAGGATTCACTGAAGCTTTCTTT.

V is TRBV18 and J is TRBJ2-3, with 10 positions matching TRBD1. Germline V lookup: CDR1 KGHSH, CDR2 LQKENI. The CDR3 length is 14 residues. Trimming at V came to 3 bases and at J to 3 bases, leaving 0 bases not matched to a gene. DNA for the CDR3: TGTGCCAGCTCACCGGACAGGGGGACAGATACGCAGTATTTT. It is translated as CASSPDRGTDTQYF.

The rearrangement links TRBV5-1 to TRBJ2-5; the match to TRBD1 covers 9 bases. Matching the DNA end better, TRBJ2-7 makes the J call doubtful. The CDR3 spans 14 residues. Per the germline V gene, CDR1 is SGHRS and CDR2 is YFSETQ. Written as DNA, the CDR3 is TGCGCCAGCAGCCTCGGGACAGGGACCTACGAGCAGTACTTC. It translates to CASSLGTGTYEQYF.

The rearrangement links TRBV19 to TRBJ1-2, with D possibly TRBD1 on 6 matching bases. The V gene lost 4 bases and the J gene lost 4 bases, with 10 bases spanning the gap. The CDR3 runs 13 residues. Looked up from germline, CDR1 is LNHDA and CDR2 is SQIVND (reference sequence). CDR3 residues: CASSTGQIYGYTF. CDR3 coding DNA: TGTGCCAGTAGTACTGGACAGATCTATGGCTACACCTTC.

The V gene is TRBV2, the J gene TRBJ2-1; D unresolved. Looked up from germline, CDR1 is SNHLY and CDR2 is FYNNEI. CDR3 length equals 13 residues. The V gene lost 4 bases and the J gene lost 7 bases, with 11 bases spanning the gap. The CDR3 DNA follows: TGTGCCAGCAGTGTACCCGGCGGTAATGAGCAGTTCTTC. As protein: CASSVPGGNEQFF.

This clone was counted once. This rearrangement joins TRBV6-5 to TRBJ2-1; unclear D gene. The V gene's germline CDR1 is MNHEY and CDR2 SVGAGI. The CDR3 loop spans 16 amino acids. V was clipped by 2 bases and J by 0 bases, with 11 bases between them. CDR3 sequence: CASSYEPRSSYNEQFF. CDR3 bases: TGTGCCAGCAGTTACGAACCGAGGAGCTCCTACAATGAGCAGTTCTTC.

The chain employs TRBV2 and TRBJ2-7; TRBD1 matches 9 bases. Germline loops: CDR1 SNHLY, CDR2 FYNNEI. This CDR3 contains 16 residues. Trimming took 2 bases from V and 2 from J; bases not matched to a gene: 7. DNA of the CDR3: TGTGCCAGCAGTGAAAGCGGCGGGACAGGGACCTACGAGCAGTACTTC. Its translation is CASSESGGTGTYEQYF.

A few counts support this clone. The chain combines TRBV9 with TRBJ1-1; 7 nucleotides agree with TRBD1. V was clipped by 3 bases and J by 4 bases; unmatched bases: 6. The CDR3 sequence is 14 residues long. Germline CDR1 reads SGDLS; CDR2 reads YYNGEE. The CDR3 nucleotides are TGTGCCAGCAGCGCGCAGGGGGGCGTCACTGAAGCTTTCTTT. It specifies CASSAQGGVTEAFF. The entire variable domain, with the rest obtained from reference TRBV9 and TRBJ1-1, is as follows: DSGVTQTPKHLITATGQRVTLRCSPRSGDLSVYWYQQSLDQGLQFLIQYYNGEERAKGNILERFSAQQFPDLHSELNLSSLELGDSALYFCASSAQGGVTEAFFGQGTRLTVV.

The table lists this clone with a count of one. The rearrangement joins TRBV6-1 to TRBJ1-2, with 8 bases aligning to TRBD1. V shed 7 bases and J 5 bases; nucleotides not matched to a gene: 12. Germline-derived CDR1 and CDR2 are MNHNS and SASEGT. This CDR3 spans 15 amino acids. CDR3 in DNA: TGTGCCAGCATTTCAACCGGGACAGGAAAATATGGCTACACCTTC. It translates to CASISTGTGKYGYTF.

The chain combines TRBV11-2 with TRBJ1-4; no reliable D call. This CDR3 contains 14 residues. The V and J ends lost 1 base and 7 bases respectively, with 10 bases between them. Germline CDR1 is SGHAT and CDR2 is FQNNGV. CDR3 nucleotide sequence: TGTGCCAGCAGCTTAGGGAGGTCGGGTGAAAAACTGTTTTTT. Translated: CASSLGRSGEKLFF.

The rearrangement uses TRBV7-9 and TRBJ2-7; D is possibly TRBD1 (5 bases). V gave up 5 bases and J gave up 2 bases, with 13 bases separating them. Germline loops: CDR1 SEHNR, CDR2 FQNEAQ (reference sequence). The CDR3 extends over 14 amino acids. CDR3 in DNA: TGTGCCAGCAGCCCCCCAGGGATCCCCTACGAGCAGTACTTC. The encoded protein is CASSPPGIPYEQYF.

J is TRBJ2-3 and V is TRBV30; 9 bases fit TRBD1. The V segment lost 0 bases and the J segment 3 bases; nucleotides outside the gene matches: 4. Germline CDR1 reads GTSNPN; CDR2 reads SVGIG (reference sequence). The CDR3 is made up of 15 amino acids. The CDR3, as DNA: TGTGCCTGGAGTGTGACACAGGGGGCAACAGATACGCAGTATTTT. It translates to CAWSVTQGATDTQYF.

This clone was seen once. The same CDR3 also results from other DNA sequences found in this sample. The J gene is TRBJ2-1, the V gene TRBV9; TRBD2 aligns across 12 bases. Germline values: CDR1 SGDLS, CDR2 YYNGEE. V was pared by 3 bases and J by 4 bases, with 2 bases of the junction left unmatched. The CDR3 totals 15 residues. The CDR3 here is CASSGGTSGYNEQFF. In nucleotides, the CDR3 is TGTGCCAGCAGCGGGGGGACTAGCGGGTACAATGAGCAGTTCTTC.

The J gene is TRBJ1-4, the V gene TRBV29-1; 7 positions match TRBD1. The CDR3 contains 14 residues. J gave up 5 bases and V 4 bases, and 7 bases lay outside the gene matches. Germline V gives CDR1 SQVTM, CDR2 ANQGSEA. Here the CDR3 reads CSVGRGGANEKLFF. The CDR3, as DNA: TGCAGCGTTGGGAGAGGGGGCGCGAATGAAAAACTGTTTTTT.

The genes are TRBV13 and TRBJ1-2; TRBD1 is a possible D gene (6 bases). V lost 3 bases to trimming and J lost 2 bases, with 28 bases between them. Germline values: CDR1 PRHDT, CDR2 FYEKMQ (reference sequence). The CDR3 loop spans 20 amino acids. CDR3 nucleotide sequence: TGTGCCAGCAGCTTCTTTCGGAAGCCGGAACAGGAACAGGGAAACTATGGCTACACCTTC. This encodes CASSFFRKPEQEQGNYGYTF.

In its sample, this clone was seen a few times. This rearrangement joins TRBV11-2 to TRBJ1-1; TRBD1 might be the D (5 bases). CDR3 length: 14 amino acids. V was pared by 0 bases and J by 5 bases, with 10 bases between. Germline V lookup: CDR1 SGHAT, CDR2 FQNNGV. CDR3 protein: CASSLDRVGTEAFF. CDR3 in DNA: TGTGCCAGCAGCTTAGACAGGGTGGGTACTGAAGCTTTCTTT.

The chain links TRBV2 to TRBJ1-1; perhaps TRBD1 as D (6 bases). CDR3 length: 15 residues. Germline CDR1 reads SNHLY; CDR2 reads FYNNEI. V was clipped by 8 bases and J by 4 bases, with 20 bases between them. The CDR3 DNA reads as TGTGCCAGCTGGGGGGCCGGGGGGTTGGGCACTGAAGCTTTCTTT. Amino acids: CASWGAGGLGTEAFF.

V gene TRBV27 combines with J gene TRBJ2-7, with D perhaps matching TRBD2 (6 bases). The CDR3 loop spans 16 amino acids. Germline lookup yields CDR1 MNHEY and CDR2 SMNVEV (reference sequence). V was shortened by 5 bases and J by 0 bases, with 17 bases between the two germline ends. CDR3 DNA: TGTGCCAGCAGTCCCCAAGGGGAGGCCAGCTCCTACGAGCAGTACTTC. The encoded protein is CASSPQGEASSYEQYF.